One TCR beta chain is described in this entry. This specimen belongs to a study of shared clonotypes between healthy human individuals. Libraries were prepared by immunoSEQ multiplex PCR; TCRdb keeps only in-frame clonotypes and omits some of them. The sample includes approximately 2.5 million clones, 90% to 95% seen only once; the top ten take more than 0.35%. V shed 2 bases and J 7 bases; nucleotides not matched to a gene: 9. Germline V lookup: CDR1 SGHNT, CDR2 YYREEE (reference sequence). The CDR3 covers 15 residues. The V gene is TRBV5-4, the J gene TRBJ2-1, with 7 bases fitting TRBD2. This clonotype originated in a man between 18 and 35 years old in good health. Some clones in this sample may be carry-over from other donors' samples. The sequencing input was naive CD4+ T cells from PBMCs. Subset meaning: CD45RA+ positively selected. CDR3 sequence: CASSFFGMGGNEQFF. Written as DNA, the CDR3 is TGTGCCAGCAGCTTTTTTGGGATGGGAGGGAATGAGCAGTTCTTC.